The rows below give T cell receptor beta chains drawn from one sample of a study of cytomegalovirus exposure and HLA in healthy donors. Sequencing used immunoSEQ multiplex PCR; TCRdb keeps in-frame clones, though not all of them. In the table there are roughly 180,000 clones, 70% to 85% of which are singletons. Sequencing was carried out using PBMCs. The receptors derive from a man younger than 35 in good health and CMV-seronegative. CDR3s include the opening cysteine and the closing phenylalanine or tryptophan. The D gene is left open where the match is weak. A row's size may be missing; if present it is once, few, many or a size class.

j_call | v_call | clone_size | d_call | cdr3_aa | cdr3_nt
TRBJ2-5 | TRBV4-3 | - | - | CASSHTYYGGKETQYF | TGCGCCAGCAGCCATACCTACTACGGCGGAAAAGAGACCCAGTACTTC
TRBJ2-4 | TRBV18 | - | - | CASSPPSRLGAKNIQYF | TGTGCCAGCTCACCGCCTAGCAGGCTCGGTGCCAAAAACATTCAGTACTTC
TRBJ2-7 | TRBV30 | - | - | CAWSLQGYEQYF | TGTGCCTGGAGTCTGCAGGGCTACGAGCAGTACTTC
TRBJ2-7 | TRBV4-1 | - | - | CASSQNRDYEQYF | TGCGCCAGCAGCCAAAACAGGGACTACGAGCAGTACTTC
TRBJ1-1 | TRBV2 | - | - | CANTPAENTEAFF | TGTGCCAACACCCCCGCGGAGAACACTGAAGCTTTCTTT
TRBJ1-2 | TRBV5-1 | few | TRBD1 | CASSGQGADNYGYTF | TGCGCCAGCAGCGGACAGGGGGCGGATAACTATGGCTACACCTTC
TRBJ2-2 | TRBV19 | - | - | CASSSQGGPGELFF | TGTGCCAGTAGTAGCCAGGGAGGACCCGGGGAGCTGTTTTTT
TRBJ2-5 | TRBV6-5 | - | - | CASGRGQGTQYF | TGTGCCAGCGGTCGGGGTCAAGGGACCCAGTACTTC
TRBJ2-7 | TRBV28 | few | TRBD1 | CASSLGGQGAAYEQYF | TGTGCCAGCAGTTTAGGGGGACAGGGGGCCGCCTACGAGCAGTACTTC
TRBJ1-5 | TRBV5-6 | few | TRBD1 | CASSLTAGGYNQPQHF | TGTGCCAGCAGCTTGACGGCAGGGGGCTACAATCAGCCCCAGCATTTT
TRBJ1-2 | TRBV9 | - | - | CASSPQTALNYGYTF | TGTGCCAGCAGCCCACAGACAGCTCTTAACTATGGCTACACCTTC
TRBJ1-5 | TRBV27 | - | - | CASSSRASNQPQHF | TGTGCCAGCAGTTCCAGGGCTAGCAATCAGCCCCAGCATTTT
TRBJ1-1 | TRBV15 | - | TRBD1 | CATSGRDRANTEAFF | TGTGCCACCAGCGGTAGGGACAGGGCAAACACTGAAGCTTTCTTT
TRBJ2-3 | TRBV29-1 | - | - | CSVRVWRHTQYF | TGCAGCGTCCGGGTCTGGCGACATACGCAGTATTTT
TRBJ2-7 | TRBV6-1 | few | - | CASSLRTATYEQYF | TGTGCCAGCAGTCTAAGGACAGCTACTTACGAGCAGTACTTC
TRBJ2-7 | TRBV10-3 | - | - | CAISDGHGSLSSYEQYF | TGTGCCATCAGCGATGGCCATGGTAGCCTAAGCTCCTACGAGCAGTACTTC
TRBJ2-5 | TRBV29-1 | - | TRBD1 | CSLTRGTGESETQYF | TGCAGCCTAACACGGGGGACAGGGGAGTCGGAGACCCAGTACTTC
TRBJ2-5 | TRBV2 | - | - | CASSPQGLVGGSTQYF | TGTGCCAGCAGCCCCCAGGGGCTAGTGGGGGGGTCGACCCAGTACTTC
TRBJ2-5 | TRBV4-3 | - | TRBD1 | CASSQDRARGSQETQYF | TGCGCCAGCAGCCAAGATCGGGCCAGGGGGTCCCAAGAGACCCAGTACTTC
TRBJ2-1 | TRBV4-2 | - | - | CASSQGASKVNEQFF | TGTGCCAGCAGCCAAGGGGCTAGCAAAGTCAATGAGCAGTTCTTC
TRBJ2-5 | TRBV11-2 | - | TRBD2 | CASSLGSGGAPETQYF | TGTGCCAGCAGCTTAGGTAGCGGGGGGGCTCCAGAGACCCAGTACTTC
TRBJ1-6 | TRBV9 | - | TRBD1 | CASSEQGARNSPLHF | TGTGCCAGCAGCGAGCAGGGGGCAAGGAATTCACCCCTCCACTTT
TRBJ1-5 | TRBV5-1 | once | TRBD1 | CASSLGDRGNQPQHF | TGCGCCAGCAGCTTGGGGGACAGGGGCAATCAGCCCCAGCATTTT
TRBJ2-7 | TRBV4-3 | - | TRBD1 | CASSISGQGESYEQYF | TGCGCCAGCAGCATTTCGGGACAGGGGGAAAGCTACGAGCAGTACTTC
TRBJ2-5 | TRBV4-3 | - | - | CASSQALGWGRQGQRETQYF | TGCGCCAGCAGCCAAGCCCTGGGATGGGGGAGACAAGGACAGCGAGAGACCCAGTACTTC
TRBJ2-1 | TRBV27 | once | TRBD2 | CASSLWVLAGPPLNNEQFF | TGTGCCAGCAGTTTATGGGTACTAGCGGGTCCCCCCCTCAACAATGAGCAGTTCTTC
TRBJ1-1 | TRBV2 | - | - | CASVAVRASRETEAFF | TGTGCCAGTGTGGCCGTTAGGGCCTCCCGGGAGACTGAAGCTTTCTTT
TRBJ1-4 | TRBV7-8 | - | - | CASSPDEGTEKLFF | TGTGCCAGCAGCCCCGATGAGGGTACTGAAAAACTGTTTTTT
TRBJ2-7 | TRBV10-3 | - | - | CAISEDSAYEQYF | TGTGCCATCAGCGAGGACAGTGCCTACGAGCAGTACTTC
TRBJ2-7 | TRBV30 | - | - | CAWSRGSDRFYEQYF | TGTGCCTGGAGCCGAGGCTCCGACAGATTCTACGAGCAGTACTTC
TRBJ2-7 | TRBV30 | once | TRBD1 | CAWERGTAEQYF | TGTGCCTGGGAGAGGGGGACAGCCGAGCAGTACTTC
TRBJ2-1 | TRBV27 | - | TRBD2 | CASSLLAGASSYNEQFF | TGTGCCAGCAGTTTATTAGCGGGCGCTAGCTCCTACAATGAGCAGTTCTTC
TRBJ1-6 | TRBV5-1 | - | - | CASSLGTYNSPLHF | TGCGCCAGCAGCTTGGGTACCTATAATTCACCCCTCCACTTT
TRBJ2-1 | TRBV30 | - | - | CAWSESHEQFF | TGTGCCTGGAGTGAGAGCCATGAGCAGTTCTTC
TRBJ2-1 | TRBV7-3 | - | - | CASSFGRGEQFF | TGTGCCAGCAGCTTCGGCAGGGGTGAGCAGTTCTTC
TRBJ2-7 | TRBV15 | - | TRBD1 | CATSTDREYEQYF | TGTGCCACCAGTACCGACAGGGAGTACGAGCAGTACTTC
TRBJ2-1 | TRBV19 | - | TRBD2 | CASSTTTSGRGSYNEQFF | TGTGCCAGTAGTACGACCACTAGCGGGAGGGGTTCCTACAATGAGCAGTTCTTC
TRBJ1-2 | TRBV27 | once | TRBD1 | CASRQGAGYGYTF | TGTGCCAGCAGACAGGGGGCAGGGTATGGCTACACCTTC
TRBJ2-1 | TRBV7-2 | once | TRBD2 | CASSPRVAGGQNEQFF | TGTGCCAGCAGCCCCCGGGTAGCGGGGGGGCAAAATGAGCAGTTCTTC
TRBJ2-3 | TRBV11-3 | - | - | CASSLGNSADTQYF | TGTGCCAGCAGCTTAGGAAACTCAGCGGATACGCAGTATTTT
TRBJ2-1 | TRBV6-5 | - | - | CASSYGQGVPYNEQFF | TGTGCCAGCAGTTACGGGCAGGGCGTACCCTACAATGAGCAGTTCTTC
TRBJ2-7 | TRBV6-5 | - | TRBD1 | CASSYRQGYEQYF | TGTGCCAGCAGTTACCGACAGGGCTACGAGCAGTACTTC
TRBJ1-3 | TRBV2 | - | TRBD1 | CASSEGRQGANTIYF | TGTGCCAGCAGTGAGGGCCGACAGGGAGCAAACACCATATATTTT
TRBJ1-1 | TRBV7-2 | - | - | CASSERSGGLAEAFF | TGTGCCAGCAGCGAGCGGTCCGGGGGGTTGGCTGAAGCTTTCTTT
TRBJ2-6 | TRBV6-1 | - | - | CASSEWNLGGAAGANVLTF | TGTGCCAGCAGTGAATGGAATTTGGGTGGGGCGGCGGGGGCCAACGTCCTGACTTTC
TRBJ2-2 | TRBV6-1 | - | TRBD1 | CASRRQGTGELFF | TGTGCCAGCAGAAGACAGGGGACCGGGGAGCTGTTTTTT
TRBJ1-2 | TRBV11-2 | - | - | CASSSSWGDGYTF | TGTGCCAGCAGCTCTAGCTGGGGGGATGGCTACACCTTC
TRBJ1-4 | TRBV18 | few | TRBD1 | CASSPTGQGTNEKLFF | TGTGCCAGCTCACCGACCGGACAGGGAACTAATGAAAAACTGTTTTTT